This T cell receptor (beta chain) was profiled in a study of T cell repertoires in cytomegalovirus infection (dated by TCRdb to about 2019). In terms of the full investigation: Because public TCR beta signatures pointed to carriage of CMV infection together with the matching HLA type, the HLA type of each donor mattered for the analysis.

Summary of the overall study and its limitations: In both this cohort and an independent cohort of 352 donors, the cumulative frequency of public TCR beta family members distinguished carriers of CMV infection plus the relevant HLA type. The ex vivo response was dominated by HLA-C-restricted CMV-specific TCR beta clonotypes, which also provided the single most frequent clonotype in two of eight donors.

Sequencer: Illumina HiSeq 1500. In-frame beta chains were kept once TCRdb had trimmed the public reads at Q25 with fastp and called clones with MiXCR. Entries that share a CDR3 protein sequence are merged under the most common genes and DNA. A total of around 260,000 distinct CDR3 sequences appear in this sample, 9.1% of them only once. The ten largest clonotypes hold roughly 16% of the sample. This clonotype appeared many times. It lacks a known antigen. No much larger clone exists at a distance of one base, and base qualities are not known. The CDR3 sequence holds 13 residues, the cysteine and phenylalanine included. Only the CDR3 region is kept as DNA, spanning 39 bases read in frame from base 1. The germline V gene supplies CDR1 MDHEN and CDR2 SYDVKM. Compared with germline, V lacks 8 bases and J lacks 0 bases; bases without a gene match: 2.

The material sequenced was PBMCs. This receptor was obtained from a human donor in good health (CMV status not recorded). Some clones in this sample may be carry-over from other donors' samples. This chain is built from TRBV28 and TRBJ1-1, with TRBD1 identical over 8 junction bases. The CDR3 region: CASGGQVNTEAFF. The sequenced DNA is TGTGCCAGCGGGGGACAGGTGAACACTGAAGCTTTCTTT.